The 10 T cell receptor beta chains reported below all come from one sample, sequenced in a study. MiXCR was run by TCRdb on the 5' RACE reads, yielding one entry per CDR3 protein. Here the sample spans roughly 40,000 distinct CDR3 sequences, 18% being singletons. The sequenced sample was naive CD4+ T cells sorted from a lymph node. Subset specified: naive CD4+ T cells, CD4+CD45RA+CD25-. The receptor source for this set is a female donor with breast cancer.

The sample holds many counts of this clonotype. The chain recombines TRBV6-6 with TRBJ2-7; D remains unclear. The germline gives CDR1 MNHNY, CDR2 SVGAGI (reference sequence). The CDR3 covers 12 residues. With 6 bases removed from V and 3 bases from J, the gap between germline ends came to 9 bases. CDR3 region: CASRADLYEQYF. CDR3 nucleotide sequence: TGTGCCAGCAGGGCGGACCTCTACGAGCAGTACTTC.

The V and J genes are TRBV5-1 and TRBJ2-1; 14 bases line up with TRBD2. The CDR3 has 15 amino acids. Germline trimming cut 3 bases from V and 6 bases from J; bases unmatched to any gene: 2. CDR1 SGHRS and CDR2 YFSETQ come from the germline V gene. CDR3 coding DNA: TGCGCCAGCAGCTCAGGACTAGCGGGAGGCAATGAGCAGTTCTTC. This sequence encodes CASSSGLAGGNEQFF.

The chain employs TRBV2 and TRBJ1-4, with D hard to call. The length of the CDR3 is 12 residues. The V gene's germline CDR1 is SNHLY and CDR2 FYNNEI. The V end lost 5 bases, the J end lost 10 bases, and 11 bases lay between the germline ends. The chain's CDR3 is CASSYSSGKLFF. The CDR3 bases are TGTGCCAGCAGTTACTCCAGTGGAAAACTGTTTTTT. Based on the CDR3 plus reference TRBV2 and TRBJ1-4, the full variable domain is EPEVTQTPSHQVTQMGQEVILRCVPISNHLYFYWYRQILGQKVEFLVSFYNNEISEKSEIFDDQFSVERPDGSNFTLKIRSTKLEDSAMYFCASSYSSGKLFFGSGTQLSVL.

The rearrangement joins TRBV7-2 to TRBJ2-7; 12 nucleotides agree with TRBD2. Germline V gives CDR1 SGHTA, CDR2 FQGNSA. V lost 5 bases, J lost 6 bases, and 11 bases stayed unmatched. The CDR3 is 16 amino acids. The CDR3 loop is CASSPASGRAFIEQYF. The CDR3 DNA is TGTGCCAGCAGCCCCGCTAGCGGGAGGGCTTTCATCGAGCAGTACTTC.

CDR3 sequence: CASSLQTAYGYTF. CDR3 in DNA: TGTGCCAGCAGCCTCCAGACAGCCTATGGCTACACCTTC. The gene calls are TRBV12-3 or TRBV12-4 and TRBJ1-2; TRBD1 might be the D (5 bases). The CDR3 is 13 residues long. V lost 6 bases, J lost 4 bases, and 12 bases lay in between.

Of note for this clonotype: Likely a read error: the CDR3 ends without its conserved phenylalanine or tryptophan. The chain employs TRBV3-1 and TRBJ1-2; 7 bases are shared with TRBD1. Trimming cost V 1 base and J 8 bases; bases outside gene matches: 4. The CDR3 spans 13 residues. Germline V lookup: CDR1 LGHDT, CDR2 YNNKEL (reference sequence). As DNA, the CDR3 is TGTGCCAGCAGCCAAGGGGTGGACAGGGGCTACACCTCC. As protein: CASSQGVDRGYTS.

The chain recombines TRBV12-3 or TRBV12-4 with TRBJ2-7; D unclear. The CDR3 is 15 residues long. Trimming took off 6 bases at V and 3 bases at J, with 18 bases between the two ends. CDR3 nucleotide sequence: TGTGCCAGCAGCACCACCGTCAACATGGGCTACGAGCAGTACTTC. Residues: CASSTTVNMGYEQYF.

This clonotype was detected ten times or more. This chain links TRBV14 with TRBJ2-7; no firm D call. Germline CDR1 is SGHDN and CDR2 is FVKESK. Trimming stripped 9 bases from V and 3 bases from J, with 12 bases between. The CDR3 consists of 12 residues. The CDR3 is CASGRNYYEQYF. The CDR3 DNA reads TGTGCCAGTGGTAGGAATTACTACGAGCAGTACTTC.

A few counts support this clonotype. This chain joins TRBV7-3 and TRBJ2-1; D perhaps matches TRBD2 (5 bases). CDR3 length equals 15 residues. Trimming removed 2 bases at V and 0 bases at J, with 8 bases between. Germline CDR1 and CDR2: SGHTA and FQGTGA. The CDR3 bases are TGTGCCAGCAGCTTAGCGGGCGACTCCTACAATGAGCAGTTCTTC. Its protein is CASSLAGDSYNEQFF.

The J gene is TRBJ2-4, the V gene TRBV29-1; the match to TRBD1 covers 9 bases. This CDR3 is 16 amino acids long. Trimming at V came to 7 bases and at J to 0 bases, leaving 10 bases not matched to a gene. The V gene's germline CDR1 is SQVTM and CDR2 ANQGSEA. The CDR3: CSAKAGTGRAKNIQYF. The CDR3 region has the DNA TGCAGCGCTAAGGCAGGGACAGGGAGAGCCAAAAACATTCAGTACTTC. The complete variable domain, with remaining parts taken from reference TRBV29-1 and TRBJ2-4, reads SAVISQKPSRDICQRGTSLTIQCQVDSQVTMMFWYRQQPGQSLTLIATANQGSEATYESGFVIDKFPISRPNLTFSTLTVSNMSPEDSSIYLCSAKAGTGRAKNIQYFGAGTRLSVL.